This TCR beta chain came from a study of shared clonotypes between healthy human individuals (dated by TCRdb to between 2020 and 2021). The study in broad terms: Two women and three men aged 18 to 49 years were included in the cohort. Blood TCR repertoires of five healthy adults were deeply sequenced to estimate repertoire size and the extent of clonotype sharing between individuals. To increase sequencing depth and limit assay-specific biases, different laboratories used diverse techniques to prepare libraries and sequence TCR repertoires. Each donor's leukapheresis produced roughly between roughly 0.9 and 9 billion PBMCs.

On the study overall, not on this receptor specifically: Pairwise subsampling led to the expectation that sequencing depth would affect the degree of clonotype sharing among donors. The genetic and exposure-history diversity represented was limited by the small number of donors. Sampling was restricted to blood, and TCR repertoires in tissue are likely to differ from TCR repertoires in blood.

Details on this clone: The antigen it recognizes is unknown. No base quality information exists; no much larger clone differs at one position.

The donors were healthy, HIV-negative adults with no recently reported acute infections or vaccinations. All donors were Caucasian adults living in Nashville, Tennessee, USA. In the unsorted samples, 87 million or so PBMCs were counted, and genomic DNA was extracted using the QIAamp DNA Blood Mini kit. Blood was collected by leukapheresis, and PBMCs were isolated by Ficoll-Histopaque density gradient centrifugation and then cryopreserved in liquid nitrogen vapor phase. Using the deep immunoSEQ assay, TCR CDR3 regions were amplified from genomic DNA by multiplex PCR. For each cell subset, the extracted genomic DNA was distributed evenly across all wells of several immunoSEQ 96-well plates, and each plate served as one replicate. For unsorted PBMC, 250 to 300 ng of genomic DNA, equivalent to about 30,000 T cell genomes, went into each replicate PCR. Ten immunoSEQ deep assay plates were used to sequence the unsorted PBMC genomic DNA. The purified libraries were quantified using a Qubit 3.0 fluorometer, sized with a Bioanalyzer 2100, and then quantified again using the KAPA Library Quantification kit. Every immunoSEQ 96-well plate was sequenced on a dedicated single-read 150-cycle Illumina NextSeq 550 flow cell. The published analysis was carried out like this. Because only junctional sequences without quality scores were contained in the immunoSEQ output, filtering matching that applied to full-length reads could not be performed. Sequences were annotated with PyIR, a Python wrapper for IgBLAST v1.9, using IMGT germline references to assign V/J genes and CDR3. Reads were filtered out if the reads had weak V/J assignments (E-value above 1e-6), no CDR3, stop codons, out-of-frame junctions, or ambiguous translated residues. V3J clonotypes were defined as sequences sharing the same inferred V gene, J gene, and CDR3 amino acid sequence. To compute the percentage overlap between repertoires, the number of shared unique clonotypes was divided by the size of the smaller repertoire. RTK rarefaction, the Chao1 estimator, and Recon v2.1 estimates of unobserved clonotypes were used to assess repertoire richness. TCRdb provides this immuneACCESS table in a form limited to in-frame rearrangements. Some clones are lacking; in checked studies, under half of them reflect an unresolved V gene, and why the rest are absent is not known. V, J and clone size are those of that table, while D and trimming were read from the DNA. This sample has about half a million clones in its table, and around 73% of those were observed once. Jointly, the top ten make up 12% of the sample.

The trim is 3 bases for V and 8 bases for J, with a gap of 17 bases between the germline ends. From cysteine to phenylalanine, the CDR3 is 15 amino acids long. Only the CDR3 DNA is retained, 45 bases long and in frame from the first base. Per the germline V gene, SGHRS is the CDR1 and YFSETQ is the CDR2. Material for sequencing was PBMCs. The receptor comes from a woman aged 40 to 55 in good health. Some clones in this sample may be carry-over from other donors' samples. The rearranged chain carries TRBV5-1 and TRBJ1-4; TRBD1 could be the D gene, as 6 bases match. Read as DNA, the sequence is TGCGCCAGCAGCTCGATCGGGGGGCAAAAAGAAAAACTGTTTTTT. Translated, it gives CASSSIGGQKEKLFF. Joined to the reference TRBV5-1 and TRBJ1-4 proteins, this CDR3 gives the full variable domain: KAGVTQTPRYLIKTRGQQVTLSCSPISGHRSVSWYQQTPGQGLQFLFEYFSETQRNKGNFPGRFSGRQFSNSRSEMNVSTLELGDSALYLCASSSIGGQKEKLFFGSGTQLSVL.